Here is one TCR beta chain with its context. This entry belongs to a study of blood T cell repertoires in COVID-19. Study context: T cells, B-cell-depleted T cells, or PBMCs provided the cDNA or gDNA that served as material.

Germline V CDR1 and CDR2: SGHNT, YYREEE (reference sequence). Trimming pared 1 base from V and 4 bases from J, leaving 9 bases between. CDR3 length equals 13 residues. Data came from immunoSEQ multiplex PCR; TCRdb stores just in-frame clones and leaves some out. This sample carries about 280,000 clones, 88% of them seen once, and the ten largest clones take roughly 9%. The TCR originated in a man aged 18 to 35 with active or convalescent COVID-19. Sequencing was carried out using peripheral blood. The V and J genes are TRBV5-4 and TRBJ2-7, with TRBD1 as a possible D gene (5 bases). CDR3 DNA: TGTGCCAGCAGCTTGACAGGCACGTACGAGCAGTACTTC. It yields the protein CASSLTGTYEQYF.